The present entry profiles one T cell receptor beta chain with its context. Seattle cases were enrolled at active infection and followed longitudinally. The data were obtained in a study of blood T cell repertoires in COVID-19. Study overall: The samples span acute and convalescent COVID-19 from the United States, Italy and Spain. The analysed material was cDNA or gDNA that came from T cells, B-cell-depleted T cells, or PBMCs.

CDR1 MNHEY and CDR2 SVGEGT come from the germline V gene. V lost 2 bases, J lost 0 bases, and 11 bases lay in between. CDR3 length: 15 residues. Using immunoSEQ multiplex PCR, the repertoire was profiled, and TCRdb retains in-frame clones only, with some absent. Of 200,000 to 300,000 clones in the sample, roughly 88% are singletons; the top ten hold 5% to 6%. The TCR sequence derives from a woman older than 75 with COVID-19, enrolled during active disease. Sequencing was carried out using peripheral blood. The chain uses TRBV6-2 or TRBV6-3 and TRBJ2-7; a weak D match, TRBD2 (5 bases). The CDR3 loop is CASSYRPGSSYEQYF. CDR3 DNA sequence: TGTGCCAGCAGTTACCGACCGGGATCCTCCTACGAGCAGTACTTC.